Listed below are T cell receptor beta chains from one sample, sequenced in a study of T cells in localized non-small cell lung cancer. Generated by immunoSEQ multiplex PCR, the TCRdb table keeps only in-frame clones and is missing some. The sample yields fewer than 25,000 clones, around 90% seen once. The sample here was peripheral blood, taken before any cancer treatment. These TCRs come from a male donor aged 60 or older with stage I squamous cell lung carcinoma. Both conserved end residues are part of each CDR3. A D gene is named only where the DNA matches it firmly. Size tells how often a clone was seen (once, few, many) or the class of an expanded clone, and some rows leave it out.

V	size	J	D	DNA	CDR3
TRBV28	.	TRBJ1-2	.	TGTGCCAGCACCTCCCCCCTGGGGGGGGCGGATGGCTACACCTTC	CASTSPLGGADGYTF
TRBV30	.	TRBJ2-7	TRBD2	TGTGCCTGGGGAAGGGGACTAGCGGGAGACGAGCAGTACTTC	CAWGRGLAGDEQYF
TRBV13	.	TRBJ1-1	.	TGTGCCAGCAGCTTGGCGATCAGGGATAAGACTGAAGCTTTCTTT	CASSLAIRDKTEAFF
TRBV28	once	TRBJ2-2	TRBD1	TGTGCCAGCAGTTTATCAGGGGGAGCCGGGGAGCTGTTTTTT	CASSLSGGAGELFF
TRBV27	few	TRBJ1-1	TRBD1	TGTGCCAGCAGTTGGGACAGGAACACTGAAGCTTTCTTT	CASSWDRNTEAFF
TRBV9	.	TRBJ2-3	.	TGTGCCAGCAGCCCCGGGGGGCTAGCTTCAGATACGCAGTATTTT	CASSPGGLASDTQYF
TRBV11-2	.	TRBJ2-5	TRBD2	TGTGCCAGCAGCTTAGGCGGGGGACTCCAAGAGACCCAGTACTTC	CASSLGGGLQETQYF
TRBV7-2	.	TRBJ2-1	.	TGTGCCAGCAGCTTAACGGTAGCCTCGGATGAGCAGTTCTTC	CASSLTVASDEQFF
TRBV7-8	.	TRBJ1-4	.	TGTGCCAGCAGCTTAGAGGGGACATGGGAAAAACTGTTTTTT	CASSLEGTWEKLFF
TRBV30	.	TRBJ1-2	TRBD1	TGTGCCTGGAGTTTCAGGGGGCTAGATCATGGCTACACCTTC	CAWSFRGLDHGYTF
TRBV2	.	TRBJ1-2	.	TGTGCCAGCATTGGGGAGGGTGCTTACTATGGCTACACCTTC	CASIGEGAYYGYTF
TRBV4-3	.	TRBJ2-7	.	TGCGCCAGCAGCCAAGACGCGGGTGTCGAGCAGTACTTC	CASSQDAGVEQYF
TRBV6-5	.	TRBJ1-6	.	TGTGCCAGCAGCCGCTTGGCGGATTCACCCCTCCACTTT	CASSRLADSPLHF
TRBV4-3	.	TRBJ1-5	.	TGCGCCAGCAGCCAATTGCGGGGACAGCCCCAGCATTTT	CASSQLRGQPQHF
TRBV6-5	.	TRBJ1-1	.	TGTGCCAGCAGTTACCAGACGGCCTACACTGAAGCTTTCTTT	CASSYQTAYTEAFF
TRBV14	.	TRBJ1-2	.	TGTGCCAGCAGTTCCATAGGAGCATATGGCTACACCTTC	CASSSIGAYGYTF
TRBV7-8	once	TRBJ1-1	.	TGTGCCAGCAGCTTAATGCGGGGGGGCCGGACTGAAGCTTTCTTT	CASSLMRGGRTEAFF
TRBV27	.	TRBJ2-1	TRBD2	TGTGCCAGCCCTCTCTATAGACTAGCGGGAGGGCCAAGGGATGAGCAGTTCTTC	CASPLYRLAGGPRDEQFF
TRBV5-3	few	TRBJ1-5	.	TGTGCCAGAAGCTCTTTGGACAAAAGGAGCCAGCCCCAGCATTTT	CARSSLDKRSQPQHF
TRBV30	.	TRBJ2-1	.	TGTGCCTGGAGTTGGGTACACAATGAGCAGTTCTTC	CAWSWVHNEQFF